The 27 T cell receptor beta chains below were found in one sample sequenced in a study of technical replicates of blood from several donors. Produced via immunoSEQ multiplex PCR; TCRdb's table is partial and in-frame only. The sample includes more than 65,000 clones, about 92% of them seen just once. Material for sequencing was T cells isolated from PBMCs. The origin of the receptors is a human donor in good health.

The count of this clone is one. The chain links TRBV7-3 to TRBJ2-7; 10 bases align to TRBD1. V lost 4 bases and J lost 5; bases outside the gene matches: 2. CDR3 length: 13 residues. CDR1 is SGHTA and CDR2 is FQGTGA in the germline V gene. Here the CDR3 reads CASSYGQGDEQYF. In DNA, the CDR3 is TGTGCCAGCAGCTATGGACAGGGGGACGAGCAGTACTTC.

The chain's CDR3 is CASSLDRGRLPAFF. The CDR3 coding sequence is TGCGCCAGCAGCTTGGACCGGGGTAGATTGCCAGCTTTCTTT. This chain connects TRBV5-1 to TRBJ1-1; unclear D gene. V dropped 0 bases and J dropped 10 bases, with 16 bases sitting between them. The germline V gene encodes CDR1 SGHRS and CDR2 YFSETQ. The CDR3 consists of 14 residues.

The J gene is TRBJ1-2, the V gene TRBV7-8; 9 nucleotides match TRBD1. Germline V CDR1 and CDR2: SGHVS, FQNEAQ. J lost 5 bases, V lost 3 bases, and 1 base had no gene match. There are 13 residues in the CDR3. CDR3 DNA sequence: TGTGCCAGCAGCTTGACAGGGGGTTATGGCTACACCTTC. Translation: CASSLTGGYGYTF. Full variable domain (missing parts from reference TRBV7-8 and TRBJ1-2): GAGVSQSPRYKVAKRGQDVALRCDPISGHVSLFWYQQALGQGPEFLTYFQNEAQLDKSGLPSDRFFAERPEGSVSTLKIQRTQQEDSAVYLCASSLTGGYGYTFGSGTRLTVV.

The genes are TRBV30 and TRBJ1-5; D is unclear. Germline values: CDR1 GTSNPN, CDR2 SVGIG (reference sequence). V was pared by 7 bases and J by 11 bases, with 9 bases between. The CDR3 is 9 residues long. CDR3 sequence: CAFRGAQHF. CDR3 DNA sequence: TGTGCCTTTCGGGGTGCCCAGCATTTT. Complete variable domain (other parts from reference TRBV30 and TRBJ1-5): SQTIHQWPATLVQPVGSPLSLECTVEGTSNPNLYWYRQAAGRGLQLLFYSVGIGQISSEVPQNLSASRPQDRQFILSSKKLLLSDSGFYLCAFRGAQHFGDGTRLSIL.

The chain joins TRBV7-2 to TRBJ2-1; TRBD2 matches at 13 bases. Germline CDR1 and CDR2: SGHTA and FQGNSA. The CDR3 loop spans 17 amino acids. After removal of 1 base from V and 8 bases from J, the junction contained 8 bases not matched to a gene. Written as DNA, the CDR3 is TGTGCCAGCAGCTTAGACTCTCGGACTAGCGGGAGCTATGAGCAGTTCTTC. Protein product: CASSLDSRTSGSYEQFF.

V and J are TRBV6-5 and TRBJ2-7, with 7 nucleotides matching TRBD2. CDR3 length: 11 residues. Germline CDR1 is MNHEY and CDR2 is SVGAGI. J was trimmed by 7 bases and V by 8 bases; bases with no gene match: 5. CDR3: CASEAGLEQYF. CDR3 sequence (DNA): TGTGCCAGCGAAGCGGGACTGGAGCAGTACTTC.

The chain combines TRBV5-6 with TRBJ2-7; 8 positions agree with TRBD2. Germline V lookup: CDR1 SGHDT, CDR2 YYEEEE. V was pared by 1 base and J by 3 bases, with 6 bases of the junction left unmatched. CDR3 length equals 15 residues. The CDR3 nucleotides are TGTGCCAGCAGCTTGAAGTCGGGAGGGTACTACGAGCAGTACTTC. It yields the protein CASSLKSGGYYEQYF.

The DNA of the CDR3 is TGTGCCAGCAGTTTGAATACCGGCTCAGGTAGTGAGCAGTTCTTC. This sequence encodes CASSLNTGSGSEQFF. V gene TRBV13 combines with J gene TRBJ2-1; D is ambiguous. Trimming pared 6 bases from V and 9 bases from J, leaving 21 bases between. There are 15 residues in the CDR3. Germline lookup yields CDR1 PRHDT and CDR2 FYEKMQ (reference sequence).

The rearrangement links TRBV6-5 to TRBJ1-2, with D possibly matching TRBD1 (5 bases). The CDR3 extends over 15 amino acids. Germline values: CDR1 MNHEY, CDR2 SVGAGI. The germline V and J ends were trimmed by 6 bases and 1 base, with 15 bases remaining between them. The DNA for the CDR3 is TGTGCCAGCAGCCCGGGGGACGGTGGTAACTATGGCTACACCTTC. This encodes CASSPGDGGNYGYTF.

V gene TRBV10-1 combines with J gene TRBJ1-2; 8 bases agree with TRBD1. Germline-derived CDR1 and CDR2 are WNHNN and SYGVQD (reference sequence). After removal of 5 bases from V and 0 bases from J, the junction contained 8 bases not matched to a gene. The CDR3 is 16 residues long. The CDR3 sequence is CASSPFQGAPNYGYTF. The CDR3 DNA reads TGCGCCAGCAGTCCCTTTCAGGGGGCCCCTAACTATGGCTACACCTTC.

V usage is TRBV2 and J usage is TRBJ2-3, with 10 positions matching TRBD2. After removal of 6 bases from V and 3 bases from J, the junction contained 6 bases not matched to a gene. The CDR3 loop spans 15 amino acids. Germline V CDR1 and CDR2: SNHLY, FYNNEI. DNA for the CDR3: TGTGCCAGCAGCGGTAGCGGGAGGATTACAGATACGCAGTATTTT. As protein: CASSGSGRITDTQYF.

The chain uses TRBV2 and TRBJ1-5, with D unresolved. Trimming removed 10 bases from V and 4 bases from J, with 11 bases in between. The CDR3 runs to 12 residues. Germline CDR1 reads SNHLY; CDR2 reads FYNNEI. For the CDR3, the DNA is TGTGCCACCAAAGAGGGTAATCAGCCCCAGCATTTT. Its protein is CATKEGNQPQHF.

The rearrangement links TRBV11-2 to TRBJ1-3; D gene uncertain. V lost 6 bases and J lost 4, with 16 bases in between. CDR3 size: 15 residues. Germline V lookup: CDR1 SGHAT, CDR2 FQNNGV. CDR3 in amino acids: CASSRVAGGGNTIYF. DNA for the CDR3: TGTGCCAGCAGTAGAGTGGCCGGAGGAGGAAACACCATATATTTT.

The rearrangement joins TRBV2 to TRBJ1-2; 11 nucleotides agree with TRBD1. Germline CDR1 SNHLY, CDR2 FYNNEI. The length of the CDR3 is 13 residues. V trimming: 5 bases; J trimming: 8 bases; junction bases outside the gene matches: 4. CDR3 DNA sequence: TGTGCCAGCAGTTGGACAGGGGGCCAGGGCTACACCTTC. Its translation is CASSWTGGQGYTF.

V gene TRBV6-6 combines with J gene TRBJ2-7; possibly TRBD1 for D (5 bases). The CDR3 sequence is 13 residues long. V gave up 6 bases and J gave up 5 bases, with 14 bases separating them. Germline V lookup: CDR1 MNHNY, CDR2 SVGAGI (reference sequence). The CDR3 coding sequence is TGTGCCAGCAGCTCCAGGGCAAACGACGAGCAGTACTTC. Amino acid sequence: CASSSRANDEQYF.

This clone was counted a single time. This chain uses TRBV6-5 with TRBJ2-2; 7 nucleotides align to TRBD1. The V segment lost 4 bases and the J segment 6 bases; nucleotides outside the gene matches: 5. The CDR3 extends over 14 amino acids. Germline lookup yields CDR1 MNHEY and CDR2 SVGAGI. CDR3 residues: CASSLQGWAGELFF. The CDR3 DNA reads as TGTGCCAGCAGTTTACAGGGGTGGGCCGGGGAGCTGTTTTTT.

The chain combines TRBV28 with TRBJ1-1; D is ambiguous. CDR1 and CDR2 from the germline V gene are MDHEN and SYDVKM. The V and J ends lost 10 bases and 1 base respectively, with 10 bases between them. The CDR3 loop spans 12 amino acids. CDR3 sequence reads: CATLQRNTEAFF. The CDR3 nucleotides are TGTGCCACTTTACAGAGGAACACTGAAGCTTTCTTT.

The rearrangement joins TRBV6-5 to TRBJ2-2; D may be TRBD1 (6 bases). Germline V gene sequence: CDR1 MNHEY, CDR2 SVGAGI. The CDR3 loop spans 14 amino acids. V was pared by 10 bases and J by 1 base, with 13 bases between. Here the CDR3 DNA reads TGTGCCACTCAGGACAGTTGGAACACCGGGGAGCTGTTTTTT. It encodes CATQDSWNTGELFF.

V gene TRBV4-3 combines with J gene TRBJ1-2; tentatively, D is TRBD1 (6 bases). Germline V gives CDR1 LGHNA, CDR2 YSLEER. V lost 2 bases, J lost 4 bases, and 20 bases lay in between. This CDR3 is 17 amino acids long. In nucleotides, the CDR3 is TGCGCCAGCAGCCAAAATCCAGGGGATATGGGCTTCTATGGCTACACCTTC. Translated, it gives CASSQNPGDMGFYGYTF.

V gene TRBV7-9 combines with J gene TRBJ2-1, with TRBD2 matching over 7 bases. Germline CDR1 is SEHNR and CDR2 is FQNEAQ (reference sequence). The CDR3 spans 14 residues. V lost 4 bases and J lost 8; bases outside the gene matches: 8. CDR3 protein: CASSSRTRVDEQFF. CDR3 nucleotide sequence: TGTGCCAGCAGCTCCCGGACTAGAGTGGATGAGCAGTTCTTC.

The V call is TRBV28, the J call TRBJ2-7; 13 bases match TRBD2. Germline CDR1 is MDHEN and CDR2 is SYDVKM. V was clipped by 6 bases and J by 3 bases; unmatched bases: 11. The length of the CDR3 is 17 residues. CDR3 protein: CASRAGTSGNKVYEQYF. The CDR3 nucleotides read TGTGCCAGCAGGGCAGGGACTAGCGGGAACAAGGTCTACGAGCAGTACTTC.

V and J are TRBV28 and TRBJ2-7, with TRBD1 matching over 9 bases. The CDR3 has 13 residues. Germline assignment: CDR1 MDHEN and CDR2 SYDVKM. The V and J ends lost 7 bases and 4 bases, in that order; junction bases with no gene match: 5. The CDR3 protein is CASTGTGPYEQYF. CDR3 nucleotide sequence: TGTGCCAGCACCGGGACAGGGCCGTACGAGCAGTACTTC.

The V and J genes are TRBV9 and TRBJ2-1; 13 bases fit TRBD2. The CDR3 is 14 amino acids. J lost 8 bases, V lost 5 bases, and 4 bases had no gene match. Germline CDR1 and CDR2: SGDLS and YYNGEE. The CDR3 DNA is TGTGCCAGCAGTGAACTAGCGGGAGGGTATGAGCAGTTCTTC. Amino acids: CASSELAGGYEQFF. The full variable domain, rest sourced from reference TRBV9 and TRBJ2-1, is DSGVTQTPKHLITATGQRVTLRCSPRSGDLSVYWYQQSLDQGLQFLIQYYNGEERAKGNILERFSAQQFPDLHSELNLSSLELGDSALYFCASSELAGGYEQFFGPGTRLTVL.

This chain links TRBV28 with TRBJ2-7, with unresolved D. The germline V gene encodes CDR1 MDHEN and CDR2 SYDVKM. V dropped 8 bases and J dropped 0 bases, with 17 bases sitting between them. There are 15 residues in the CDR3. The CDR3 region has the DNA TGTGCCAGCGCCGCGAGTCTGTTTAGCTCCTACGAGCAGTACTTC. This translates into CASAASLFSSYEQYF. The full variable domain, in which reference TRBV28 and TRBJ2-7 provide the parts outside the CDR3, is DVKVTQSSRYLVKRTGEKVFLECVQDMDHENMFWYRQDPGLGLRLIYFSYDVKMKEKGDIPEGYSVSREKKERFSLILESASTNQTSMYLCASAASLFSSYEQYFGPGTRLTVT.

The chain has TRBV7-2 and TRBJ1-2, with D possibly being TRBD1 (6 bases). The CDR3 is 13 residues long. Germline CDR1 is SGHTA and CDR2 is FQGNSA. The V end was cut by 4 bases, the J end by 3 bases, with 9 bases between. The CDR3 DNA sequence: TGTGCCAGCAGCTCAGGACAGTACTATGGCTACACCTTC. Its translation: CASSSGQYYGYTF.

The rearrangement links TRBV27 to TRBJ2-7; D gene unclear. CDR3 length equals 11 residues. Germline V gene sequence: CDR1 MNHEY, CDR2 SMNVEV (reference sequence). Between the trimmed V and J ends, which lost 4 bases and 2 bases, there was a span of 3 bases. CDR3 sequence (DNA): TGTGCCAGCAGTTCCACCTACGAGCAGTACTTC. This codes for CASSSTYEQYF.

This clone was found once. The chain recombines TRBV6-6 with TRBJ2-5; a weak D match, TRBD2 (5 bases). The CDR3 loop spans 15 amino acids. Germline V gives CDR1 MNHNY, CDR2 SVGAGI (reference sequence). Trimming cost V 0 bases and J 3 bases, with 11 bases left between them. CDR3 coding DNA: TGTGCCAGCAGTTACTCAAGCGGCTTGGAAGAGACCCAGTACTTC. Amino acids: CASSYSSGLEETQYF.